The 29 T cell receptor beta chains reported below all come from one sample, sequenced in a study of OX40 agonist ivuxolimab in advanced cancers. Here immunoSEQ multiplex PCR was the method, and the copy in TCRdb shows in-frame clones only, minus some. Among about 35,000 clones, more than 60% were seen once, and the ten largest hold 14% to 15%. The specimen comprised CD4+ or CD8+ T cells sorted from blood, sampled in a trial of the OX40 agonist ivuxolimab. The receptors were gathered from an adult with an advanced solid tumor such as melanoma, head and neck, liver or kidney cancer.

The chain links TRBV5-4 to TRBJ1-6; D not resolved. Trimming removed 0 bases from V and 5 bases from J, with 6 bases in between. The length of the CDR3 is 14 residues. CDR1 SGHNT and CDR2 YYREEE come from the germline V gene (reference sequence). The CDR3 DNA reads as TGTGCCAGCAGCTTGGGCAGGAATAATTCACCCCTCCACTTT. This translates into CASSLGRNNSPLHF.

The V call is TRBV7-3, the J call TRBJ1-6; D remains unclear. Trimming removed 5 bases from V and 14 bases from J, with 19 bases in between. The germline gives CDR1 SGHTA, CDR2 FQGTGA. The CDR3 loop spans 14 amino acids. CDR3 residues: CASSLGRWIDTLHF. CDR3 nucleotides: TGTGCCAGCAGCCTCGGACGTTGGATAGACACCCTCCACTTT.

Comment on this clone: At the DNA level, this CDR3 is encoded by other sequences in the same sample as well. CDR3 loop: CASRGTDSYEQYF. CDR3 DNA sequence: TGCGCCAGCAGAGGCACTGATTCCTACGAGCAGTACTTC. The chain has TRBV10-2 and TRBJ2-7; D call uncertain. The CDR3 totals 13 residues. In germline, CDR1 is WSHSY, CDR2 SAAADI. V gave up 6 bases and J gave up 1 base, with 10 bases separating them.

In its sample, this clone was seen once. This chain joins TRBV27 and TRBJ2-2; a weak D match, TRBD1 (6 bases). Deletions cut 5 bases from V and 0 bases from J, with 10 bases between. The CDR3 is 15 residues long. CDR1 is MNHEY and CDR2 is SMNVEV in the germline V gene (reference sequence). CDR3 sequence reads: CASSRTAANTGELFF. CDR3 DNA: TGTGCCAGCAGTCGGACAGCAGCGAACACCGGGGAGCTGTTTTTT.

This rearrangement joins TRBV11-1 to TRBJ2-3, with a weak D call TRBD2 (6 bases). This CDR3 spans 14 amino acids. Germline V gene sequence: CDR1 SGHAT, CDR2 FQDESV (reference sequence). Trimming stripped 1 base from V and 6 bases from J, with 11 bases between. The CDR3 DNA follows: TGTGCCAGCAGCTTAGGGAGGGCGGGGGATACGCAGTATTTT. Encoded protein: CASSLGRAGDTQYF.

A single count supports this clone. This chain links TRBV7-6 with TRBJ2-5; 7 bases are shared with TRBD2. V was pared by 5 bases and J by 5 bases, with 8 bases of the junction left unmatched. This CDR3 has 14 amino acids. CDR1 and CDR2 (germline): SGHVS, FNYEAQ. The CDR3 spells CASSPGEGGETQYF. The CDR3 nucleotides are TGTGCCAGCAGCCCGGGGGAGGGAGGCGAGACCCAGTACTTC.

The rearrangement uses TRBV29-1 and TRBJ2-3; 8 bases map to TRBD1. Per germline, CDR1 SQVTM and CDR2 ANQGSEA. J was trimmed by 0 bases and V by 4 bases; bases with no gene match: 3. This CDR3 is built from 14 residues. The CDR3 protein is CSVVRDRSTDTQYF. In DNA, the CDR3 is TGCAGCGTTGTCCGGGACAGGAGCACAGATACGCAGTATTTT.

This rearrangement joins TRBV2 to TRBJ2-2; possibly TRBD1 or TRBD2 for D (5 bases each). This CDR3 has 15 amino acids. With 2 bases removed from V and 5 bases from J, the gap between germline ends came to 12 bases. From germline, CDR1 is SNHLY and CDR2 FYNNEI. CDR3 in amino acids: CASSELRGGTGELFF. The CDR3 DNA sequence: TGTGCCAGCAGTGAACTGAGGGGCGGGACCGGGGAGCTGTTTTTT.

The chain has TRBV6-4 and TRBJ2-1; 12 bases align to TRBD2. The CDR3 consists of 15 residues. Germline CDR1 and CDR2: MRHNA and SNTAGT. V trimming: 3 bases; J trimming: 8 bases; junction bases outside the gene matches: 5. The CDR3 spells CASSELAGGPYEQFF. The CDR3 nucleotides are TGTGCCAGCAGTGAGCTAGCGGGAGGGCCCTATGAGCAGTTCTTC.

The CDR3 protein is CASSQDPQTGDGWANVLTF. The CDR3 nucleotides are TGTGCCAGCAGCCAAGATCCCCAGACAGGGGACGGCTGGGCCAACGTCCTGACTTTC. The chain joins TRBV4-2 to TRBJ2-6; TRBD1 aligns across 8 bases. Germline CDR1 reads LGHNA; CDR2 reads YNFKEQ. This CDR3 region has 19 residues. The V segment lost 0 bases and the J segment 5 bases; nucleotides outside the gene matches: 12.

The chain employs TRBV6-1 and TRBJ2-7; D unresolved. Germline V gene sequence: CDR1 MNHNS, CDR2 SASEGT. Trimming took 8 bases from V and 2 from J, leaving 13 bases between them. The CDR3 runs 13 residues. The CDR3 nucleotides are TGTGCCAGCTGGGATGGCAGACCCTACGAGCAGTACTTC. Translated: CASWDGRPYEQYF.

To note about this clone: Other DNA sequences in this sample translate to the same CDR3. The gene calls are TRBV7-3 and TRBJ1-1; D call uncertain. V was shortened by 2 bases and J by 5 bases, with 9 bases between the two germline ends. The germline V gene has CDR1 SGHTA and CDR2 FQGTGA. The CDR3 runs 13 residues. This chain's CDR3 is CASSLRGGTEAFF. The CDR3 nucleotides read TGTGCCAGCAGCTTACGGGGAGGAACTGAAGCTTTCTTT.

This rearrangement joins TRBV7-2 to TRBJ2-7; D ambiguous. The CDR3 covers 14 residues. Trimming removed 2 bases from V and 2 bases from J, with 10 bases in between. CDR1 is SGHTA and CDR2 is FQGNSA in the germline V gene. CDR3 in amino acids: CASSLTWQAYEQYF. The CDR3 DNA follows: TGTGCCAGCAGCTTAACTTGGCAGGCCTACGAGCAGTACTTC.

The V gene is TRBV7-7, the J gene TRBJ2-3; D is possibly TRBD1 (6 bases). Deletions cut 5 bases from V and 9 bases from J, with 15 bases between. CDR1 SSHAT and CDR2 FNYEAQ come from the germline V gene (reference sequence). CDR3 size: 13 residues. The CDR3: CASSTTQGGTQYF. Written as DNA, the CDR3 is TGTGCCAGCAGCACTACACAAGGGGGAACGCAGTATTTT.

The chain links TRBV5-1 to TRBJ1-2; D ambiguous. Germline V CDR1 and CDR2: SGHRS, YFSETQ. Between the trimmed V and J ends, which lost 0 bases and 8 bases, there was a span of 8 bases. The CDR3 runs to 12 residues. Written as DNA, the CDR3 is TGCGCCAGCAGCTTGGAGAGTGGGGGCTACACCTTC. Encoded protein: CASSLESGGYTF.

The chain joins TRBV11-3 to TRBJ2-2; possible D gene TRBD2, 6 bases. Trimming pared 5 bases from V and 6 bases from J, leaving 13 bases between. Germline-derived CDR1 and CDR2 are SGHNT and YENEEA. The CDR3 loop spans 14 amino acids. The CDR3: CASSIGGPAGELFF. In DNA form, the CDR3 reads TGTGCCAGCAGCATCGGAGGGCCGGCCGGGGAGCTGTTTTTT.

V and J are TRBV5-1 and TRBJ2-7; D is perhaps TRBD1 (6 bases). This CDR3 is built from 12 residues. The germline V gene encodes CDR1 SGHRS and CDR2 YFSETQ. V lost 5 bases and J 6 bases, leaving 12 bases between the germline ends. CDR3 residues: CASSRGNREQYF. The CDR3 coding sequence is TGCGCCAGCAGTAGGGGGAACCGCGAGCAGTACTTC.

The V gene is TRBV5-1, the J gene TRBJ2-7; D is uncertain. This CDR3 has 13 amino acids. The V gene's germline CDR1 is SGHRS and CDR2 YFSETQ. The V gene lost 0 bases and the J gene lost 7 bases, with 11 bases spanning the gap. The CDR3: CASSLVAPREQYF. CDR3 DNA sequence: TGCGCCAGCAGCTTGGTAGCCCCCCGGGAGCAGTACTTC.

The genes are TRBV7-9 and TRBJ1-5; possible D gene TRBD1, 6 bases. The germline gives CDR1 SEHNR, CDR2 FQNEAQ (reference sequence). V dropped 5 bases and J dropped 0 bases, with 11 bases sitting between them. This CDR3 is built from 15 residues. CDR3 region: CASSLTGHSNQPQHF. The CDR3 region has the DNA TGTGCCAGCAGCCTGACAGGCCATAGCAATCAGCCCCAGCATTTT.

The rearrangement joins TRBV6-5 to TRBJ2-7; D may be TRBD1 or TRBD2 (7 bases each). V shed 6 bases and J shed 5 bases, with 17 bases lying between them. The germline gives CDR1 MNHEY, CDR2 SVGAGI. CDR3 size: 14 residues. CDR3 sequence (DNA): TGTGCCAGCAGAGCGGGGACAGCCATTGACGAGCAGTACTTC. Protein: CASRAGTAIDEQYF.

V usage is TRBV27 and J usage is TRBJ1-1, with TRBD1 identical over 8 bases. The junction had 6 bases not matched to a gene; V was cut back by 6 bases and J by 0 bases. Germline CDR1 reads MNHEY; CDR2 reads SMNVEV (reference sequence). The CDR3 totals 15 residues. CDR3 sequence reads: CASSSQGEVNTEAFF. CDR3 in DNA: TGTGCCAGCAGCTCACAGGGGGAGGTGAACACTGAAGCTTTCTTT.

This chain joins TRBV19 and TRBJ1-3; D gene unclear. Germline V lookup: CDR1 LNHDA, CDR2 SQIVND (reference sequence). V was cut by 3 bases and J by 10 bases, with 10 bases left in between. This CDR3 region has 12 residues. In nucleotides, the CDR3 is TGTGCCAGTAGTATCGGGGAACGGACCATATATTTT. Its protein is CASSIGERTIYF. The variable domain in full, with the rest retrieved from reference TRBV19 and TRBJ1-3, is DGGITQSPKYLFRKEGQNVTLSCEQNLNHDAMYWYRQDPGQGLRLIYYSQIVNDFQKGDIAEGYSVSREKKESFPLTVTSAQKNPTAFYLCASSIGERTIYFGEGSWLTVV.

V and J are TRBV15 and TRBJ1-5; the D gene is possibly TRBD1 (5 bases). V lost 1 base to trimming and J lost 0 bases, with 10 bases between them. The CDR3 is 16 residues long. The germline V gene has CDR1 LNHNV and CDR2 YYDKDF (reference sequence). The CDR3 region has the DNA TGTGCCACCAGCAGAGTTCGACAGTTTAGCAATCAGCCCCAGCATTTT. Translation gives CATSRVRQFSNQPQHF.

With respect to this clone: It is likely a read error, because the conserved phenylalanine at the end of the CDR3 is missing. No DNA is shown, since the ends of the CDR3 on it are uncertain; the CDR3 is the one TCRdb lists. V gene TRBV21-1 combines with J gene TRBJ1-2. TRBV21-1 is a pseudogene. The CDR3 has 12 amino acids, counting both end residues. The CDR3 loop is CASVGSSYGYTL.

The rearrangement uses TRBV11-2 and TRBJ2-5; maybe TRBD2 (6 bases). CDR3 length equals 14 residues. V was trimmed by 5 bases and J by 5 bases, leaving 15 bases between them. Germline values: CDR1 SGHAT, CDR2 FQNNGV. Here the CDR3 DNA reads TGTGCCAGCAGCCCCGAGGCAGGGAGGGAGACCCAGTACTTC. Its translation is CASSPEAGRETQYF.

This chain joins TRBV6-6 and TRBJ2-7; the D gene is possibly TRBD2 (7 bases). The germline V gene encodes CDR1 MNHNY and CDR2 SVGAGI (reference sequence). The CDR3 contains 15 residues. V was cut by 0 bases and J by 2 bases, with 11 bases left in between. The CDR3 loop is CASSYSIGGAYEQYF. The CDR3 region has the DNA TGTGCCAGCAGTTACTCGATAGGGGGGGCCTACGAGCAGTACTTC.

The chain uses TRBV21-1 and TRBJ1-2. TRBV21-1 is shown as a pseudogene. This CDR3 is 12 amino acids long. CDR3 sequence: CASVGSSYGYTF. The CDR3 nucleotides read TGTGCCAGCGTAGGTTCCTCCTATGGCTACACCTTC.

The chain combines TRBV6-1 with TRBJ2-1; perhaps TRBD1 as D (6 bases). Germline assignment: CDR1 MNHNS and CDR2 SASEGT. V was trimmed by 3 bases and J by 8 bases, leaving 17 bases between them. The CDR3 extends over 15 amino acids. The CDR3 DNA reads as TGTGCCAGCAGTGAGGTAGGGGGTGGATACGATGAGCAGTTCTTC. It translates to CASSEVGGGYDEQFF.

This rearrangement joins TRBV5-1 to TRBJ2-1; TRBD1 agrees at 11 bases. V trimming: 3 bases; J trimming: 3 bases; junction bases outside the gene matches: 11. Germline CDR1 is SGHRS and CDR2 is YFSETQ. There are 18 residues in the CDR3. The CDR3 DNA reads as TGCGCCAGCAGCTCCACTCGAACCGGGACAGGGGGCTACAATGAGCAGTTCTTC. Translated, it gives CASSSTRTGTGGYNEQFF.